The next 13 T cell receptor beta chains were all read from a single sample in a study of early T cells in non-severe SARS-CoV-2 infection. Using its own MiXCR run on the 5' RACE reads, TCRdb lists one record per CDR3 protein. The table includes 50,000 to 70,000 distinct CDR3 sequences, approximately 6.1% detected once. Sequencing used whole blood, obtained at baseline. The receptors come from an adult who was a healthcare worker with PCR-confirmed SARS-CoV-2 infection or an uninfected control (not recorded which).

This clonotype has a count of ten or more. V usage is TRBV28 and J usage is TRBJ2-7; 11 bases agree with TRBD2. This CDR3 is built from 16 residues. Germline V gene sequence: CDR1 MDHEN, CDR2 SYDVKM. With V trimmed by 4 bases and J by 5 bases, 10 bases remained unmatched. CDR3 amino acids: CASSSPTSGKEDEQYF. CDR3 DNA: TGTGCCAGCAGTTCACCGACTAGCGGGAAAGAAGACGAGCAGTACTTC.

This clonotype was seen repeatedly, ten times or more. This chain uses TRBV15 with TRBJ2-1; tentatively, D is TRBD2 (7 bases). Germline V gene data show CDR1 as LNHNV and CDR2 as YYDKDF (reference sequence). Trimming stripped 5 bases from V and 0 bases from J, with 20 bases between. The CDR3 spans 18 residues. The CDR3 loop is CATSGGGVGPSSYNEQFF. In nucleotides, the CDR3 is TGTGCCACCAGCGGGGGGGGCGTGGGCCCGAGCTCCTACAATGAGCAGTTCTTC.

This clonotype was seen a handful of times. The chain employs TRBV28 and TRBJ1-1, with TRBD1 as a possible D gene (5 bases). Trimming cost V 1 base and J 4 bases, with 13 bases left between them. The CDR3 has 15 amino acids. Germline CDR1 MDHEN, CDR2 SYDVKM. CDR3 sequence reads: CASSLFGGGSTEAFF. CDR3 coding DNA: TGTGCCAGCAGTTTATTCGGGGGTGGGTCCACTGAAGCTTTCTTT.

Ten or more counts support this clonotype. The chain is built from TRBV28 and TRBJ2-7; D might be TRBD1 (5 bases). V was clipped by 3 bases and J by 3 bases, with 9 bases between them. This CDR3 is 13 amino acids long. Looked up from germline, CDR1 is MDHEN and CDR2 is SYDVKM. CDR3 nucleotide sequence: TGTGCCAGCAGTTTCTCCAGGGTCTACGAGCAGTACTTC. Its protein is CASSFSRVYEQYF.

This chain uses TRBV27 with TRBJ2-1, with D unresolved. The germline V gene encodes CDR1 MNHEY and CDR2 SMNVEV (reference sequence). The CDR3 contains 8 residues. V lost 5 bases and J lost 13, with 3 bases in between. The CDR3 nucleotides read TGTGCCAGCAGTCTTCAGTTCTTC. The encoded protein is CASSLQFF.

There are a few counts of this clonotype. J is TRBJ2-4 and V is TRBV18; tentative D call: TRBD1 (5 bases). The CDR3 contains 14 residues. Per germline, CDR1 KGHSH and CDR2 LQKENI. The V gene lost 3 bases and the J gene lost 3 bases, with 9 bases spanning the gap. Here the CDR3 DNA reads TGTGCCAGCTCACCCGACAGTCTCAAAAACATTCAGTACTTC. Residues: CASSPDSLKNIQYF.

There are many counts of this clonotype. V and J are TRBV21-1 and TRBJ1-5; TRBD1 reflects the table's D call only, with no check against the DNA. TRBV21-1 is designated a pseudogene. This CDR3 is 14 amino acids long. The CDR3 is CASSARDANQPQHF. In DNA, the CDR3 is TGTGCCAGCAGCGCCCGGGACGCCAATCAGCCCCAGCATTTT.

CDR3 nucleotide sequence: TGTGCCACCAGCAGAGCTCAAGGACTTTACAATGAGCAGTTCTTC. This gives the protein CATSRAQGLYNEQFF. The V call is TRBV15, the J call TRBJ2-1, with D perhaps TRBD2 (5 bases). In germline, CDR1 is LNHNV, CDR2 YYDKDF (reference sequence). The CDR3 covers 15 residues. V was cut by 1 base and J by 4 bases, with 11 bases left in between.

This clonotype was found a few times. The J gene is TRBJ2-7, the V gene TRBV7-6; D is perhaps TRBD2 (5 bases). V lost 1 base, J lost 6 bases, and 25 bases lay in between. Germline CDR1 and CDR2: SGHVS and FNYEAQ. This CDR3 has 18 residues. CDR3 residues: CASSLGDFKGGLNSEQYF. CDR3 coding DNA: TGTGCCAGCAGCTTAGGGGATTTTAAAGGCGGGCTCAATTCCGAGCAGTACTTC.

This clonotype was seen at least ten times. The J gene is TRBJ1-5, the V gene TRBV15; no clear D gene. The length of the CDR3 is 13 residues. Germline values: CDR1 LNHNV, CDR2 YYDKDF (reference sequence). V lost 0 bases, J lost 5 bases, and 5 bases lay in between. In nucleotides, the CDR3 is TGTGCCACCAGCAGAGATAGGTATCAGCCCCAGCATTTT. Its translation: CATSRDRYQPQHF.

This clonotype occurred many times. The rearrangement links TRBV7-2 to TRBJ2-1; tentative D call: TRBD2 (6 bases). V was trimmed by 5 bases and J by 8 bases, leaving 16 bases between them. CDR3 length equals 14 residues. Germline V gene data show CDR1 as SGHTA and CDR2 as FQGNSA. This CDR3 is CASSRQTRGDEQFF. CDR3 coding DNA: TGTGCCAGCAGCCGACAGACCCGCGGGGATGAGCAGTTCTTC.

This clonotype occurred a few times. This chain connects TRBV15 to TRBJ2-7; tentatively, D is TRBD1 (6 bases). This CDR3 has 13 residues. Trimming stripped 1 base from V and 5 bases from J, with 9 bases between. Germline CDR1 reads LNHNV; CDR2 reads YYDKDF (reference sequence). The CDR3 DNA is TGTGCCACCAGCAGAGGCAGGGGCGACGAGCAGTACTTC. It specifies CATSRGRGDEQYF.

At least ten counts were recorded for this clonotype. This sequence joins TRBV6-2 or TRBV6-3 and TRBJ2-5; TRBD1 matches at 7 bases. The trim removed 5 bases at V and 3 bases at J, leaving 9 bases unmatched. This CDR3 comprises 15 residues. Germline V CDR1 and CDR2: MNHEY, SVGEGT. CDR3 coding DNA: TGTGCCAGCAGTCGGCTGACAGGGCGCGAAGAGACCCAGTACTTC. As protein: CASSRLTGREETQYF.